This T cell receptor (beta chain) derives from a study of radiotherapy plus CTLA-4 blockade in lung cancer. Generated by immunoSEQ multiplex PCR, the TCRdb table keeps only in-frame clones and is missing some. This sample yields some 43,000 clones, of which roughly four fifths are seen a single time; more than 3% belongs to the top ten. Germline CDR1 is SGDLS and CDR2 is YYNGEE. There are 15 residues in the CDR3. V dropped 0 bases and J dropped 4; count of bases not matched to a gene: 2. This receptor was obtained from a human donor with non-small cell lung cancer who had stable disease on radiotherapy plus ipilimumab. Sequenced here: peripheral blood, sampled from a patient treated with radiotherapy plus ipilimumab. The chain couples TRBV9 to TRBJ2-1, with 9 bases aligning to TRBD2. In nucleotides, the CDR3 is TGTGCCAGCAGCGTAGAGGCGGGAGGGTACAATGAGCAGTTCTTC. It encodes CASSVEAGGYNEQFF.